This is a list of T cell receptor beta chains from one sample in a study of T-cell memory formation after mild COVID-19. TCRdb reprocessed the 5' RACE reads via MiXCR and lists one record per CDR3 protein. The sample carries some 250,000 distinct CDR3 sequences, roughly 10% recorded once. Sequencing was performed on PBMCs or a T cell subset sorted from them (not recorded which). The receptor source for this set is a man between 18 and 35 years old who had mild COVID-19 (a few samples of this study predate the infection). Cell type and time point are not known. Each CDR3 is given with its conserved first and last residue. D genes are given only for firm matches. Size values are once, few and many counts, or a class for expanded clones, and some rows have none.

TRBV15	TRBJ2-5	.	TRBD2	CATSRPGLAETQYF	TGTGCCACCAGCAGACCGGGACTAGCAGAGACCCAGTACTTC
TRBV12-3/TRBV12-4	TRBJ1-3	many	.	CASSLTLGNTIYF	TGTGCCAGCAGTTTGACACTTGGAAACACCATATATTTT
TRBV7-3	TRBJ2-3	.	TRBD2	CASSPSGTRGTDTQYF	TGTGCCAGCAGCCCCAGCGGGACTAGAGGCACAGATACGCAGTATTTT
TRBV24-1	TRBJ2-3	many	.	CATSDTGLADTQYF	TGTGCCACCAGTGACACGGGACTTGCAGATACGCAGTATTTT
TRBV12-3/TRBV12-4	TRBJ2-5	many	.	CASSPRFVGETQYF	TGTGCCAGCAGTCCCCGTTTTGTGGGGGAGACCCAGTACTTC
TRBV6-5	TRBJ2-5	few	TRBD1	CASSKDRGVWETQYF	TGTGCCAGCAGCAAGGACAGGGGTGTTTGGGAGACCCAGTACTTC
TRBV5-1	TRBJ1-5	few	.	CASSLGQDPRQPQHF	TGCGCCAGCAGCTTGGGGCAGGATCCAAGGCAGCCCCAGCATTTT
TRBV6-1	TRBJ2-2	.	.	CASRVGSSNTGELFF	TGTGCCAGCAGAGTTGGCAGTTCGAACACCGGGGAGCTGTTTTTT
TRBV19	TRBJ2-1	few	.	CASSGAYNEQFF	TGTGCCAGCTCGGGAGCCTACAATGAGCAGTTCTTC
TRBV7-2	TRBJ2-1	many	.	CASSRGRDEQFF	TGTGCCAGCAGCCGGGGGCGCGATGAGCAGTTCTTC
TRBV20-1	TRBJ1-5	few	.	CSAIRGPRQPQHF	TGCAGTGCAATCCGGGGGCCGCGACAGCCCCAGCATTTT
TRBV24-1	TRBJ1-2	.	.	CATSDQGLGYGYTF	TGTGCCACCAGTGATCAGGGTCTTGGCTATGGCTACACCTTC
TRBV5-5	TRBJ2-7	many	.	CASTLNPRADNSYEQYF	TGTGCCAGCACTCTGAACCCGCGGGCCGACAACTCCTACGAGCAGTACTTC
TRBV4-1	TRBJ1-4	.	TRBD1	CASSQETGVGKLFF	TGCGCCAGCAGCCAAGAGACAGGGGTTGGGAAACTGTTTTTT
TRBV5-1	TRBJ2-3	few	TRBD1	CASSFPDRADTQYF	TGCGCCAGCAGCTTCCCTGACAGGGCAGATACGCAGTATTTT
TRBV12-3/TRBV12-4	TRBJ1-1	.	.	CASSLQNPNTEAFF	TGTGCCAGCAGTTTACAAAACCCGAACACTGAAGCTTTCTTT
TRBV12-3/TRBV12-4	TRBJ2-4	.	.	CASSPSRREAKNIQYF	TGTGCCAGCAGCCCCTCGCGCAGGGAGGCCAAAAACATTCAGTACTTC
TRBV5-1	TRBJ2-5	.	.	CASSRELGHENQETQYF	TGCGCCAGCAGCCGGGAACTAGGTCACGAGAACCAAGAGACCCAGTACTTC
TRBV20-1	TRBJ2-2	.	.	CSARMGGLNTGELFF	TGCAGTGCTAGAATGGGCGGACTGAACACCGGGGAGCTGTTTTTT
TRBV5-1	TRBJ2-3	.	.	CASSLAGSGGPDTQYF	TGCGCCAGCAGCTTGGCTGGGTCGGGGGGCCCAGATACGCAGTATTTT
TRBV29-1	TRBJ1-1	.	.	CSVDEVSRPEAFF	TGCAGCGTTGACGAGGTTTCGCGTCCTGAAGCTTTCTTT
TRBV6-2/TRBV6-3	TRBJ2-1	.	.	CASSYSNGVPPNEQFF	TGTGCCAGCAGTTACTCGAACGGGGTTCCCCCCAATGAGCAGTTCTTC
TRBV11-2	TRBJ2-1	few	.	CASTTAHNEQFF	TGTGCCAGCACCACAGCTCACAATGAGCAGTTCTTC
TRBV29-1	TRBJ1-4	many	.	CSVASRNEKLFF	TGCAGCGTTGCCTCCAGGAATGAAAAACTGTTTTTT
TRBV29-1	TRBJ2-1	.	TRBD2	CSVELGLAGRHNEQFF	TGCAGCGTTGAGCTGGGACTAGCGGGGCGTCACAATGAGCAGTTCTTC
TRBV12-3/TRBV12-4	TRBJ1-1	.	TRBD1	CASSPSRGGLVNTEAFF	TGTGCCAGCAGCCCTTCTAGAGGGGGCCTCGTGAACACTGAAGCTTTCTTT
TRBV20-1	TRBJ1-4	many	.	CSAETGTGEKLFF	TGCAGTGCTGAAACAGGCACGGGCGAAAAACTGTTTTTT
TRBV28	TRBJ1-1	.	.	CASRLNTEAFF	TGTGCCAGCAGGCTGAACACTGAAGCTTTCTTT
TRBV18	TRBJ1-4	few	TRBD1	CASSGQGAEKLFF	TGTGCCAGCTCAGGGCAGGGGGCCGAAAAACTGTTTTTT
TRBV5-1	TRBJ2-3	few	.	CASSLDWTHKVPSTDTQYF	TGCGCCAGCAGCTTGGACTGGACACACAAAGTGCCTAGCACAGATACGCAGTATTTT
TRBV7-8	TRBJ2-2	.	TRBD2	CATSPRGGSTGELFF	TGTGCCACCTCACCGCGGGGGGGAAGCACCGGGGAGCTGTTTTTT
TRBV12-3/TRBV12-4	TRBJ1-2	.	.	CASSIDPYGYTF	TGTGCCAGCAGTATTGACCCCTATGGCTACACCTTC
TRBV7-9	TRBJ2-7	few	.	CASSFTAKPYEQYF	TGTGCCAGCAGCTTCACCGCAAAGCCCTACGAGCAGTACTTC
TRBV11-2	TRBJ2-7	.	.	CASSTQAAEQYF	TGTGCCAGCAGCACACAAGCGGCCGAGCAGTACTTC
TRBV12-3/TRBV12-4	TRBJ1-2	.	TRBD1	CASGTGGSYTF	TGTGCCAGCGGGACAGGGGGGAGCTACACCTTC
TRBV7-2	TRBJ1-3	few	TRBD1	CASSLEGQGPFSGNTIYF	TGTGCCAGCAGCTTAGAGGGACAGGGCCCATTCTCTGGAAACACCATATATTTT
TRBV7-9	TRBJ2-3	.	.	CASSPLLAYTDTQYF	TGTGCCAGCAGCCCCCTGTTGGCCTACACAGATACGCAGTATTTT
TRBV7-2	TRBJ2-1	.	.	CASSLGGGDEQFF	TGTGCCAGCAGCCTAGGAGGGGGCGATGAGCAGTTCTTC
TRBV12-3/TRBV12-4	TRBJ2-3	.	.	CASSFLRGGDTQYF	TGTGCCAGCAGTTTCCTCAGGGGAGGAGATACGCAGTATTTT